Sequencing of this T cell receptor beta chain was carried out in a study of CD8+ T cells in alopecia areata. Study at large: Patients in the study were on tofacitinib for 6 to 18 months, then off it for 6 months. General study points: For patients receiving tofacitinib, scalp clonality and expanded CD8+ clones among the top 100 significantly decreased.

CDR3 length: 16 residues. Germline CDR1 is SQVTM and CDR2 is ANQGSEA. J was trimmed by 7 bases and V by 4 bases; bases with no gene match: 10. After isolation, RNA underwent reverse transcription to generate cDNA as the sequencing template. Produced via immunoSEQ multiplex PCR; TCRdb's table is partial and in-frame only. The sample consists of about 120,000 clones, 58% of them appearing once. Details on this clone: Its antigen is not identified.

Indicated treatment: oral pan-JAK inhibitor, 5-10 mg twice daily. PBMC-derived CD4+ and CD8+ T cells were sorted. This sequence was found in a human donor with alopecia areata. The chain is built from TRBV29-1 and TRBJ2-2; 12 bases fit TRBD2. The input for sequencing was CD8+ T cells sorted from blood, taken at week 4, from a patient treated with tofacitinib. CDR3: CSVASPSGGAIGELFF. The CDR3 DNA sequence: TGCAGCGTTGCCTCTCCTAGCGGGGGGGCCATCGGGGAGCTGTTTTTT.